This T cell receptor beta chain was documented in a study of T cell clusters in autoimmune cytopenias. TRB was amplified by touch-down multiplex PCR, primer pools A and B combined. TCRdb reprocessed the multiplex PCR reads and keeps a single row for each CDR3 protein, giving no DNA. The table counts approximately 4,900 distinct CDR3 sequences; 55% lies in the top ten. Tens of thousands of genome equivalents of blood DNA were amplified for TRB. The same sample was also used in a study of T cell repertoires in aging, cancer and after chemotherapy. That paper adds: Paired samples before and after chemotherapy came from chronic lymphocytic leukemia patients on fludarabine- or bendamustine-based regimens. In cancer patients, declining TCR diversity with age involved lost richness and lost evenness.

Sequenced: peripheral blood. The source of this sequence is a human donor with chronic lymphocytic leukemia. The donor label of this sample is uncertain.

This CDR3 is CASSLGSSYNSPLHF. The chain has TRBV5-1 and TRBJ1-6. Germline V lookup: CDR1 SGHRS, CDR2 YFSETQ. The CDR3 has 15 residues.